A single T cell receptor beta chain is shown here with its context. The data were obtained in a study of blood T cell repertoires in COVID-19. Across the whole study: Nucleic acid was either cDNA or gDNA, and it came from T cells, B-cell-depleted T cells, or PBMCs.

In the original workflow: Scientists estimated how many nucleated cells there were by amplifying reference gene primers. Data came from immunoSEQ multiplex PCR; TCRdb stores just in-frame clones and leaves some out. The DNA was the basis for D and trimming; V, J and clone size are from that table. Of 200,000 to 300,000 clones in the sample, more than 75% are singletons; the top ten hold around 3%. Participants' own reports of clinical history determined their cohort assignment. The sample taken for sequencing was PBMCs or T cells enriched from blood (not recorded which). The clonotype comes from a middle-aged woman with acute COVID-19.

The CDR3 region has the DNA TGTGCCAGCAGACGCGACAGGGTGAAGCAGTACTTC. This translates into CASRRDRVKQYF. The chain joins TRBV28 to TRBJ2-7, with 7 nucleotides matching TRBD1. The CDR3 is made up of 12 amino acids. The V gene's germline CDR1 is MDHEN and CDR2 SYDVKM. After removal of 6 bases from V and 8 bases from J, the junction contained 7 bases not matched to a gene. The whole variable domain, filled in from reference TRBV28 and TRBJ2-7, reads DVKVTQSSRYLVKRTGEKVFLECVQDMDHENMFWYRQDPGLGLRLIYFSYDVKMKEKGDIPEGYSVSREKKERFSLILESASTNQTSMYLCASRRDRVKQYFGPGTRLTVT.